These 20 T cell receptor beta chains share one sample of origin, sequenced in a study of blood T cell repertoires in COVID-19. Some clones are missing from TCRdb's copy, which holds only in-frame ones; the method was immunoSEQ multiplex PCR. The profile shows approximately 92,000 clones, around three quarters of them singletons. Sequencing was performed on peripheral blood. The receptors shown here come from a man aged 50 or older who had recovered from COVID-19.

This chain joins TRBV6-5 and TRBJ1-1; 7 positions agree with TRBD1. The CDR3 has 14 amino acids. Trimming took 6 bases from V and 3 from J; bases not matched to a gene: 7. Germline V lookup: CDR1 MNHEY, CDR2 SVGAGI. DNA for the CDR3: TGTGCCAGCAGACTGGACAGGCGGGACACTGAAGCTTTCTTT. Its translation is CASRLDRRDTEAFF.

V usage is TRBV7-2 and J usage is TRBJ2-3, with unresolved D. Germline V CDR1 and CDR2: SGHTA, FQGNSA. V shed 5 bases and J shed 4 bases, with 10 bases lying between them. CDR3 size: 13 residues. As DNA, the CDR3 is TGTGCCAGCAGCGGCCAGGCCTCAGATACGCAGTATTTT. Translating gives CASSGQASDTQYF.

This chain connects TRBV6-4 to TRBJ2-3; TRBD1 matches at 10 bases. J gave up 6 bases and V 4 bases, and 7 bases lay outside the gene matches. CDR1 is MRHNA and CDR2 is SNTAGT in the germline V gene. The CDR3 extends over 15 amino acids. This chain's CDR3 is CASSAGTGDTDTQYF. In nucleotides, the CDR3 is TGTGCCAGCAGTGCCGGGACAGGGGATACGGATACGCAGTATTTT.

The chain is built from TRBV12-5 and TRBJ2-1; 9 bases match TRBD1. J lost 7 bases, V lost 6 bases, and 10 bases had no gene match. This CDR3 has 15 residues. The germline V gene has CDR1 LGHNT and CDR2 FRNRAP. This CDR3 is CASGRQGGIGNEQFF. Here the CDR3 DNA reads TGTGCTAGTGGCCGACAGGGGGGTATTGGTAATGAGCAGTTCTTC.

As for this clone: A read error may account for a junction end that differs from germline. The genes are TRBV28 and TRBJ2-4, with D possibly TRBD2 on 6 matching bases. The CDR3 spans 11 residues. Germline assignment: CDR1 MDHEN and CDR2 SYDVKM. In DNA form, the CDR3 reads TGTGCCAGCAGTGGTGGGCCAACGGGGGACTTC. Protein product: CASSGGPTGDF. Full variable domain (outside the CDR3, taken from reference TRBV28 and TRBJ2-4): DVKVTQSSRYLVKRTGEKVFLECVQDMDHENMFWYRQDPGLGLRLIYFSYDVKMKEKGDIPEGYSVSREKKERFSLILESASTNQTSMYLCASSGGPTGDFGAGTRLSVL.

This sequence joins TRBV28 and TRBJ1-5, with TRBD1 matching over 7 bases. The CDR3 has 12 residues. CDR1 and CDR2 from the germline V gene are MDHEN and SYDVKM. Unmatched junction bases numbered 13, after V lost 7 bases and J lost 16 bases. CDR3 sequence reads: CASTLDRLKVHF. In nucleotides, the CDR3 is TGTGCCAGCACCCTGGACAGGCTAAAGGTTCATTTT.

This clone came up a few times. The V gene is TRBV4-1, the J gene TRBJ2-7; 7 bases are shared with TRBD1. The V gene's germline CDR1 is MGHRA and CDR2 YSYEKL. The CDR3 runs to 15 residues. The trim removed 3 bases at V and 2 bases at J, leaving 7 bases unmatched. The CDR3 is CASSHPGQSTYEQYF. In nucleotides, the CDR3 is TGCGCCAGCAGCCACCCGGGACAGAGTACCTACGAGCAGTACTTC.

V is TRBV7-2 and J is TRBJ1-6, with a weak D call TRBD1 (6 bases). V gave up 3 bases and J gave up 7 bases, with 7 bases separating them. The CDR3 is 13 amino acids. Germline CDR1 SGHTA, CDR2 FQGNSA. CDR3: CASSLDRNSPLHF. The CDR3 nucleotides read TGTGCCAGCAGCTTGGACAGAAATTCACCCCTCCACTTT.

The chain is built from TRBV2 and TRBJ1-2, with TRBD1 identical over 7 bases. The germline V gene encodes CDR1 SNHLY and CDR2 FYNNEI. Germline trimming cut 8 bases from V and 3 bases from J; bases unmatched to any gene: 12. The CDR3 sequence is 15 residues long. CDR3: CASWKGGRGDYGYTF. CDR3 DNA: TGTGCCAGCTGGAAAGGGGGCAGGGGGGACTATGGCTACACCTTC.

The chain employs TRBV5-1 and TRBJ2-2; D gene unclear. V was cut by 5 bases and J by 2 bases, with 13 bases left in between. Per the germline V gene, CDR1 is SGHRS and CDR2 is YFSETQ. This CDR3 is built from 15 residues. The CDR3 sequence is CASSPNLGNTGELFF. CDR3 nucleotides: TGCGCCAGCAGTCCGAACCTAGGCAACACCGGGGAGCTGTTTTTT.

Here the CDR3 DNA reads TGTGCCAGCAGCTCGCGACTAGTAAACGATGAGCAGTTCTTC. As protein: CASSSRLVNDEQFF. This chain uses TRBV11-2 with TRBJ2-1; D might be TRBD2 (6 bases). The CDR3 spans 14 residues. Trimming removed 4 bases at V and 8 bases at J, with 15 bases between. Germline lookup yields CDR1 SGHAT and CDR2 FQNNGV.

The CDR3 region is CASSELPGQGATDTQYF. The CDR3, as DNA: TGTGCCAGCAGTGAACTCCCGGGACAGGGGGCCACAGATACGCAGTATTTT. This rearrangement joins TRBV25-1 to TRBJ2-3; 12 bases map to TRBD1. The CDR3 extends over 17 amino acids. CDR1 is MGHDK, CDR2 SYGVNS, per germline. J lost 2 bases, V lost 2 bases, and 5 bases had no gene match.

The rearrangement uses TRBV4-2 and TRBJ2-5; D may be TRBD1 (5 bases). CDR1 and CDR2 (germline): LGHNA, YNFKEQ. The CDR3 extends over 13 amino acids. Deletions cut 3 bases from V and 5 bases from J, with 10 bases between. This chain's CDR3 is CASSQGPGETQYF. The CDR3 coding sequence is TGTGCCAGCAGCCAGGGGCCCGGGGAGACCCAGTACTTC.

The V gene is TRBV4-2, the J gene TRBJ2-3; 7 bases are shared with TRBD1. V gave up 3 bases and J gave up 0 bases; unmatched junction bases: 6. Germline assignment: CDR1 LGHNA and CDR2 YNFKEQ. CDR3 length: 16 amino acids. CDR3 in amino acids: CASSHLRQGSTDTQYF. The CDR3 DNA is TGTGCCAGCAGCCATCTAAGACAGGGTAGCACAGATACGCAGTATTTT.

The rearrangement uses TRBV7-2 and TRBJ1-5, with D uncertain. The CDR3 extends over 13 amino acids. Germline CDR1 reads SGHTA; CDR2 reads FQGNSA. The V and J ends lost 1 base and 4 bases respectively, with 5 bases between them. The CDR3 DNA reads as TGTGCCAGCAGCTTAGACAAGAATCAGCCCCAGCATTTT. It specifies CASSLDKNQPQHF.

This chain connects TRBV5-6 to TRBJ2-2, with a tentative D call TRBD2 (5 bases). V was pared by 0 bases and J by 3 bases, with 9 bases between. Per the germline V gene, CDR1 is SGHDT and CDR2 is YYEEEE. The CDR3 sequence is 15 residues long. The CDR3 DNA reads TGTGCCAGCAGCTTGGGAGGGTTTTACACCGGGGAGCTGTTTTTT. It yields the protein CASSLGGFYTGELFF.

The CDR3 here is CASSHPDRGGETQYF. DNA of the CDR3: TGCGCCAGCAGCCACCCCGACAGGGGCGGGGAGACCCAGTACTTC. This chain uses TRBV4-1 with TRBJ2-5; 8 positions agree with TRBD1. Unmatched junction bases numbered 8, after V lost 3 bases and J lost 5 bases. The germline gives CDR1 MGHRA, CDR2 YSYEKL. This CDR3 region has 15 residues.

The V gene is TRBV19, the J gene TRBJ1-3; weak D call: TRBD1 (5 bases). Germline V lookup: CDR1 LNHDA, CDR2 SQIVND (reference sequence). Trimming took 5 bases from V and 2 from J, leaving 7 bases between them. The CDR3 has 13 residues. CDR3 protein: CASSETAGNTIYF. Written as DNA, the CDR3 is TGTGCCAGTAGTGAGACAGCTGGAAACACCATATATTTT. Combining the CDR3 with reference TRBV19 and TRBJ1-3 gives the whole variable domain DGGITQSPKYLFRKEGQNVTLSCEQNLNHDAMYWYRQDPGQGLRLIYYSQIVNDFQKGDIAEGYSVSREKKESFPLTVTSAQKNPTAFYLCASSETAGNTIYFGEGSWLTVV.

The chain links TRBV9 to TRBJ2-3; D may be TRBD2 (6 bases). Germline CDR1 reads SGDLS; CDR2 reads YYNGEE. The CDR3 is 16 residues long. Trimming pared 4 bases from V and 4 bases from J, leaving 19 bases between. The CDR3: CASSSPGGSMADTQYF. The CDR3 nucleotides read TGTGCCAGCAGCTCCCCCGGGGGTTCGATGGCAGATACGCAGTATTTT.

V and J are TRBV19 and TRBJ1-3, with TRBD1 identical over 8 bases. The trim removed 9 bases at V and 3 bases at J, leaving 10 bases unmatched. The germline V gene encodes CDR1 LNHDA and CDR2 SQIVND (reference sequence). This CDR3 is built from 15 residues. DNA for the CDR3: TGTGCCAGCGGACAGGGAAGCAATGGTGGAAACACCATATATTTT. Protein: CASGQGSNGGNTIYF.